These 25 T cell receptor beta chains came from one sample sequenced in a study of Ad26.COV2.S vaccination and SARS-CoV-2 variants (dated by TCRdb to the early 2020s). The treatment or condition label on this specimen signifies: over 15 received Ad26.COV2.S at low or high dose, single or two shots; about five received placebo; per-sample allocation not given. Repertoires of vaccine and placebo recipients were sequenced from samples collected on day 63 after the first injection. Library creation used the immunoSEQ multiplex PCR assay. TCRdb carries this immuneACCESS record with in-frame sequences only. Its versions omit some clonotypes, under half of them owing to an unresolved V gene in the studies checked, with the rest unexplained. The table for this sample lists a few hundred thousand clones; around 87% of them were counted only once. The ten most abundant clones make up about 3.5% of the sample.

The input for sequencing was peripheral blood, taken in a trial of Ad26.COV2.S vaccine versus placebo. Receptors originate from a person between 18 and 60 years old who received the Ad26.COV2.S COVID-19 vaccine or a placebo.

V usage is TRBV6-2 or TRBV6-3 and J usage is TRBJ2-7, with 9 bases matching TRBD2. CDR3 size: 15 residues. CDR1 is MNHEY and CDR2 is SVGEGT in the germline V gene. The V gene end was trimmed by 2 bases and the J gene end by 0 bases; junction bases not matched to a gene: 2. The CDR3 reads CASSYAGGYSYEQYF. The CDR3 DNA reads TGTGCCAGCAGTTACGCGGGGGGGTACTCCTACGAGCAGTACTTC.

J is TRBJ1-3 and V is TRBV5-4; possibly TRBD1 for D (6 bases). Germline V gives CDR1 SGHNT, CDR2 YYREEE (reference sequence). The CDR3 extends over 14 amino acids. V lost 4 bases to trimming and J lost 4 bases, with 12 bases between them. CDR3 loop: CASSPGTPGNTIYF. DNA for the CDR3: TGTGCCAGCAGCCCTGGGACACCGGGAAACACCATATATTTT.

The chain joins TRBV30 to TRBJ2-7; D possibly matches TRBD1 or TRBD2 (5 bases each). This CDR3 is built from 13 residues. Trimming took off 7 bases at V and 2 bases at J, with 15 bases between the two ends. In germline, CDR1 is GTSNPN, CDR2 SVGIG (reference sequence). CDR3 protein: CASTGTGAYEQYF. CDR3 DNA: TGTGCCTCTACCGGGACGGGTGCCTACGAGCAGTACTTC.

This rearrangement joins TRBV27 to TRBJ2-5; 9 bases align to TRBD2. J gave up 4 bases and V 5 bases, and 17 bases lay outside the gene matches. This CDR3 spans 18 amino acids. The V gene's germline CDR1 is MNHEY and CDR2 SMNVEV (reference sequence). The CDR3 region has the DNA TGTGCCAGCAGTCCGGAGGGAGCGGGGGGCCGCCCAGGAGAGACCCAGTACTTC. Translated: CASSPEGAGGRPGETQYF.

The rearrangement joins TRBV19 to TRBJ2-2; 9 bases fit TRBD2. V shed 3 bases, J shed 0 bases, and the junction held 2 bases outside the gene matches. The germline V gene has CDR1 LNHDA and CDR2 SQIVND (reference sequence). This CDR3 is 16 amino acids long. The CDR3 coding sequence is TGTGCCAGTAGTATGCTAGCGGGGTCGAACACCGGGGAGCTGTTTTTT. It yields the protein CASSMLAGSNTGELFF.

This chain joins TRBV11-3 and TRBJ2-3; 10 bases are a match to TRBD2. The CDR3 has 16 residues. The germline gives CDR1 SGHNT, CDR2 YENEEA. With V trimmed by 0 bases and J by 1 base, 1 base remained unmatched. The CDR3 DNA reads as TGTGCCAGCAGCTTAGAGCTAGCGGGGGGCACAGATACGCAGTATTTT. It codes for CASSLELAGGTDTQYF.

This clone was seen a single time. V and J are TRBV15 and TRBJ2-1, with a tentative D call TRBD2 (5 bases). The germline V and J ends were trimmed by 1 base and 0 bases, with 7 bases remaining between them. The CDR3 extends over 15 amino acids. Per the germline V gene, CDR1 is LNHNV and CDR2 is YYDKDF (reference sequence). The CDR3 spells CATSRAGSSYNEQFF. The CDR3 DNA follows: TGTGCCACCAGCAGAGCGGGGAGCTCCTACAATGAGCAGTTCTTC.

The chain carries TRBV7-9 and TRBJ2-2; 9 nucleotides agree with TRBD1. J was trimmed by 5 bases and V by 3 bases; bases with no gene match: 10. Germline V gene data show CDR1 as SEHNR and CDR2 as FQNEAQ (reference sequence). This CDR3 contains 17 residues. The CDR3 spells CASSFGGSGQGTGELFF. The DNA of the CDR3 is TGTGCCAGCAGCTTTGGCGGTTCTGGACAGGGGACCGGGGAGCTGTTTTTT.

V is TRBV7-9 and J is TRBJ1-1, with TRBD1 as a possible D gene (6 bases). The CDR3 extends over 15 amino acids. Trimming left V 1 base short and J 0 bases short, with 9 bases between. Per germline, CDR1 SEHNR and CDR2 FQNEAQ (reference sequence). Here the CDR3 DNA reads TGTGCCAGCAGCTTAGGGACAGTAATGAACACTGAAGCTTTCTTT. Translating gives CASSLGTVMNTEAFF. Full variable domain (rest looked up from reference TRBV7-9 and TRBJ1-1): DTGVSQNPRHKITKRGQNVTFRCDPISEHNRLYWYRQTLGQGPEFLTYFQNEAQLEKSRLLSDRFSAERPKGSFSTLEIQRTEQGDSAMYLCASSLGTVMNTEAFFGQGTRLTVV.

This clone was counted once. This chain links TRBV18 with TRBJ2-3, with 9 bases aligning to TRBD1. The CDR3 extends over 15 amino acids. Germline-derived CDR1 and CDR2 are KGHSH and LQKENI. The V segment lost 4 bases and the J segment 5 bases; nucleotides outside the gene matches: 7. CDR3 residues: CASSRTGAGGDTQYF. Here the CDR3 DNA reads TGTGCCAGCTCACGGACAGGGGCCGGGGGAGATACGCAGTATTTT.

V gene TRBV9 combines with J gene TRBJ2-7, with 9 bases identical to TRBD1. This CDR3 spans 15 amino acids. V was pared by 4 bases and J by 3 bases, with 8 bases of the junction left unmatched. CDR1 and CDR2 from the germline V gene are SGDLS and YYNGEE. The CDR3 loop is CASSPPGQGDYEQYF. The DNA for the CDR3 is TGTGCCAGCAGCCCCCCGGGACAGGGTGACTACGAGCAGTACTTC.

The J gene is TRBJ2-1, the V gene TRBV12-5, with 8 bases identical to TRBD1. The CDR3 spans 16 residues. Germline values: CDR1 LGHNT, CDR2 FRNRAP. After removal of 4 bases from V and 3 bases from J, the junction contained 8 bases not matched to a gene. CDR3 protein: CASGSLRDRIYNEQFF. The CDR3 DNA sequence: TGTGCTAGTGGTTCCCTCCGGGACAGGATCTACAATGAGCAGTTCTTC.

The chain uses TRBV29-1 and TRBJ2-7; D not resolved. In germline, CDR1 is SQVTM, CDR2 ANQGSEA. This CDR3 spans 12 amino acids. V lost 4 bases, J lost 3 bases, and 10 bases lay in between. The CDR3 is CSVVGRFYEQYF. For the CDR3, the DNA is TGCAGCGTTGTGGGCCGATTCTACGAGCAGTACTTC.

V is TRBV9 and J is TRBJ2-3, with a possible D match to TRBD2 (5 bases). Germline lookup yields CDR1 SGDLS and CDR2 YYNGEE. V lost 1 base and J 5 bases, leaving 14 bases between the germline ends. The CDR3 spans 15 residues. In nucleotides, the CDR3 is TGTGCCAGCAGCGTAATTGGGGAACGGGGAGATACGCAGTATTTT. Translating gives CASSVIGERGDTQYF.

CDR3 in amino acids: CASSPPSIAMGTEAFF. DNA for the CDR3: TGTGCCAGCTCACCACCCAGTATAGCGATGGGAACTGAAGCTTTCTTT. The chain carries TRBV18 and TRBJ1-1; D is uncertain. This CDR3 is 16 amino acids long. CDR1 KGHSH and CDR2 LQKENI come from the germline V gene. V was cut by 0 bases and J by 5 bases, with 16 bases left in between. Drawing the rest from reference TRBV18 and TRBJ1-1, the complete variable domain is NAGVMQNPRHLVRRRGQEARLRCSPMKGHSHVYWYRQLPEEGLKFMVYLQKENIIDESGMPKERFSAEFPKEGPSILRIQQVVRGDSAAYFCASSPPSIAMGTEAFFGQGTRLTVV.

The chain is built from TRBV21-1 and TRBJ1-4. TRBV21-1 is recorded as a pseudogene. CDR3 length equals 16 residues. The CDR3 here is CASSNRSWGGNEKLFF. The CDR3 coding sequence is TGTGCCAGCAGCAACCGCTCGTGGGGGGGAAATGAAAAACTGTTTTTT.

The rearrangement links TRBV3-1 (or the pseudogene TRBV3-2) to TRBJ2-1; D may be TRBD2 (5 bases). The CDR3 sequence is 15 residues long. V was shortened by 0 bases and J by 3 bases, with 9 bases between the two germline ends. The germline CDR1 and CDR2 sequences are LGHDT and YNNKEL (reference sequence). CDR3 DNA sequence: TGTGCCAGCAGCCAAGATCAACGGGACTACAATGAGCAGTTCTTC. Its protein product is CASSQDQRDYNEQFF.

This chain links TRBV11-2 with TRBJ1-2, with unresolved D. V lost 5 bases, J lost 8 bases, and 15 bases lay in between. Germline loops: CDR1 SGHAT, CDR2 FQNNGV. The CDR3 is 13 residues long. The CDR3 loop is CASSPFEAGGYTF. The CDR3 nucleotides are TGTGCCAGCAGCCCTTTCGAAGCGGGGGGCTACACCTTC.

The CDR3 is CASSHRQGNGYTF. DNA for the CDR3: TGTGCCAGCAGCCACCGACAGGGAAATGGCTACACCTTC. This chain links TRBV12-3 or TRBV12-4 with TRBJ1-2; 7 nucleotides line up with TRBD1. The ends lost 6 bases at V and 6 bases at J; junction bases unmatched: 7. The CDR3 consists of 13 residues.

The genes are TRBV5-4 and TRBJ1-1, with no clear D. This CDR3 has 12 residues. V dropped 0 bases and J dropped 5 bases, with 5 bases sitting between them. Germline-derived CDR1 and CDR2 are SGHNT and YYREEE (reference sequence). CDR3 sequence reads: CASSLEGTEAFF. The CDR3 DNA reads TGTGCCAGCAGCTTGGAAGGGACTGAAGCTTTCTTT. Full variable domain (outside the CDR3, taken from reference TRBV5-4 and TRBJ1-1): ETGVTQSPTHLIKTRGQQVTLRCSSQSGHNTVSWYQQALGQGPQFIFQYYREEENGRGNFPPRFSGLQFPNYSSELNVNALELDDSALYLCASSLEGTEAFFGQGTRLTVV.

The V call is TRBV9, the J call TRBJ2-5, with D possibly being TRBD1 (6 bases). The V and J ends lost 0 bases and 3 bases respectively, with 9 bases between them. CDR3 length equals 14 residues. Germline V gives CDR1 SGDLS, CDR2 YYNGEE. The CDR3 protein is CASSVAQGKETQYF. The CDR3 DNA reads TGTGCCAGCAGCGTAGCTCAGGGGAAAGAGACCCAGTACTTC.

V gene TRBV11-2 combines with J gene TRBJ1-5; 9 nucleotides align to TRBD1. V was pared by 4 bases and J by 0 bases, with 10 bases of the junction left unmatched. Germline CDR1 reads SGHAT; CDR2 reads FQNNGV. This CDR3 is built from 18 residues. CDR3 amino acids: CASSSGTGLGYSNQPQHF. CDR3 DNA sequence: TGTGCCAGCAGCTCCGGGACAGGGTTGGGGTATAGCAATCAGCCCCAGCATTTT. Looking up the rest from reference TRBV11-2 and TRBJ1-5 gives the full variable domain: EAGVAQSPRYKIIEKRQSVAFWCNPISGHATLYWYQQILGQGPKLLIQFQNNGVVDDSQLPKDRFSAERLKGVDSTLKIQPAKLEDSAVYLCASSSGTGLGYSNQPQHFGDGTRLSIL.

The chain carries TRBV27 and TRBJ2-2; TRBD2 might be the D (5 bases). CDR3 size: 12 residues. Germline-derived CDR1 and CDR2 are MNHEY and SMNVEV (reference sequence). V lost 10 bases to trimming and J lost 6 bases, with 12 bases between them. The CDR3 reads CATRSGSGELFF. The CDR3, as DNA: TGTGCCACCCGGTCGGGGTCCGGGGAGCTGTTTTTT.

The V and J genes are TRBV3-1 (or the pseudogene TRBV3-2) and TRBJ2-3; TRBD2 matches at 7 bases. Germline CDR1 and CDR2: LGHDT and YNNKEL (reference sequence). This CDR3 spans 19 amino acids. The trim removed 1 base at V and 11 bases at J, leaving 24 bases unmatched. The CDR3 here is CASSQGPWVGRGTGTGQYF. In DNA form, the CDR3 reads TGTGCCAGCAGCCAAGGACCTTGGGTTGGGCGGGGGACCGGGACGGGGCAGTATTTT.

This chain uses TRBV20-1 with TRBJ1-5; 7 positions agree with TRBD1. The CDR3 totals 11 residues. V shed 5 bases and J 7 bases; nucleotides not matched to a gene: 2. Germline CDR1 and CDR2: DFQATT and SNEGSKA (reference sequence). The chain's CDR3 is CSAGTAQPQHF. CDR3 DNA: TGCAGTGCTGGGACAGCCCAGCCCCAGCATTTT.